This T cell receptor (beta chain) appears in the sequencing data of a study of blood T cell repertoires in COVID-19. Study summary: COVID-19 samples collected from the United States, Italy and Spain covered acute and convalescent phases. T cells, B-cell-depleted T cells, or PBMCs supplied cDNA or gDNA.

The CDR3 is 14 amino acids. Germline CDR1 is MDHEN and CDR2 is SYDVKM. Trimming stripped 7 bases from V and 8 bases from J, with 17 bases between. Original handling: Amplification of reference gene primers was used by the study to estimate nucleated cell counts. Method: immunoSEQ multiplex PCR; TCRdb's copy keeps in-frame clones and lacks some. V and J calls and clone size are given by that table; D and trimming were obtained from the DNA. The sample records roughly 250,000 clones, roughly 84% being singletons. Material for sequencing was peripheral blood. The V and J genes are TRBV28 and TRBJ1-4; D may be TRBD1 (5 bases). The origin of this receptor is a human donor in a cohort sampled during active COVID-19. The CDR3 sequence: CASTPGDGREKLFF. The CDR3 nucleotides read TGTGCCAGCACCCCGGGGGACGGAAGAGAAAAACTGTTTTTT. The complete variable domain, with remaining parts taken from reference TRBV28 and TRBJ1-4, reads DVKVTQSSRYLVKRTGEKVFLECVQDMDHENMFWYRQDPGLGLRLIYFSYDVKMKEKGDIPEGYSVSREKKERFSLILESASTNQTSMYLCASTPGDGREKLFFGSGTQLSVL.